This record concerns one TCR beta chain sequence. Its antigen specificity is not known. It has no much larger one-base neighbor in the sample; base qualities were not kept. This entry belongs to a study of T-cell memory formation after mild COVID-19 (dated by TCRdb to 2020 to 2022). Describing the broader study: TCR sequence clusters from the two donors were found to be largely donor specific. In a couple of donors, T-cell clones that expanded and contracted after mild COVID-19 were tracked by sequencing TCRalpha and TCRbeta repertoires over time. Two young, previously healthy adult volunteers, one female and one male, were included in the cohort. General findings and caveats noted by the study authors: The study included only a couple of mild cases, and larger cohorts that include severe cases with pre-infection samples were judged to be necessary. The second-wave clones that peaked on day 37 were not confirmed to be SARS-CoV-2 specific. Contracting CD4+ clones were located mainly in the CM and EM memory subsets, whereas CD8+ clones were found to be enriched in EMRA. Clones contracting from day 15 to 85 had balanced CD4/CD8 phenotypes, while a second wave expanding from day 15 to 37 was biased towards CD4+. Some responding clones were found in pre-infection memory, which suggests that pre-existing cross-reactive memory T cells took part in the SARS-CoV-2 response.

Sequencing was performed on an Illumina NovaSeq 6000. Using 5'RACE with constant-segment primers, TCRalpha and TCRbeta cDNA libraries were constructed, with sample barcodes and unique molecular identifiers added in the process. Trizol reagent was used to extract RNA from every sample. Amplification of the libraries took two PCR steps, and the second step added a second sample barcode plus Illumina TruSeq adapters. Sequencing of the libraries was done on an Illumina NovaSeq, producing 2 x 150 bp paired-end reads. The paper's data handling went like this. With migec v1.2.7, reads were demultiplexed and then collapsed into UMI-guided consensus sequences. With mixcr v2.1.11, UMI consensuses were aligned to TRA and TRB V and J templates and assembled into clonotypes. Expanded or contracted clonotypes were those called significant by both edgeR and NoisET, with noise models trained on biological replicates. edgeR calls used a false discovery rate-adjusted p below 0.01 and a log2 fold-change threshold of 1. As an exploratory analysis of dynamics, max-normalized trajectories of the 1000 most abundant clonotypes were examined by PCA with hierarchical clustering. The CD4 or CD8 phenotype of responding clones was assigned using the separately sequenced CD4+ and CD8+ repertoires. Using fastp at Q25 and MiXCR, TCRdb reprocessed the public reads and kept productive beta chains. Rows are unified per CDR3 protein, each entry keeping the most common DNA and genes. The V and J calls were not made by the authors but by TCRdb's processing. Within this sample are approximately 98,000 distinct CDR3 sequences, with 18% of them counted one time only. About 6% of the sample comes from the top ten.

Ficoll-Paque density gradient centrifugation was used to isolate PBMCs. This sequence originates from a man younger than 35 who had mild COVID-19 (a few samples of this study predate the infection). The sample titles of this study are shuffled in the database, so cell type and time point are left out; the donor was told from shared clones. The sample taken for sequencing was PBMCs or a T cell subset sorted from them (not recorded which).

The CDR3 loop reads CASKSAGQETQYF. The DNA sequence follows: TGTGCCAGCAAATCTGCAGGGCAAGAGACCCAGTACTTC. The chain employs TRBV28 and TRBJ2-5; possibly the D gene is TRBD1, per 5 matching bases. Between the V and J ends, shortened by 7 bases and 2 bases respectively, the junction contains 11 bases. The CDR3 holds 13 amino acids from the cysteine to the phenylalanine. Left in the record is the CDR3 DNA by itself, 39 bases read in frame from the first base. CDR1 and CDR2 were assigned from the germline V gene as MDHEN and SYDVKM.